This T cell receptor beta chain was captured in a study of long-term antiretroviral therapy in people with HIV. A v3.0 immunoSEQ assay was performed at survey level. The data were produced by immunoSEQ multiplex PCR, yet TCRdb's version contains in-frame clones alone and is incomplete. The table records approximately 26,000 clones, approximately 90% of them present only once. Specimen: unsorted PBMCs, collected 3.1 years after starting antiretroviral therapy. The sequence came from a man aged 18-30 years with HIV.

CDR3 coding DNA: TGTGCCAGCAGTCCTCTACCGGGACTAGCGACCGAGACCCAGTACTTC. It specifies CASSPLPGLATETQYF. The rearrangement joins TRBV5-6 to TRBJ2-5, with 10 bases lining up with TRBD2. Per the germline V gene, CDR1 is SGHDT and CDR2 is YYEEEE. V was pared by 5 bases and J by 5 bases, with 12 bases of the junction left unmatched. The CDR3 contains 16 residues.